Below, one TCR beta chain is given with its context. The antigen remains undetermined. Only in-frame clones appear in the TCRdb table, and some are missing; sequencing was by immunoSEQ multiplex PCR. The sample holds hundreds of thousands of clones; about 87% are singletons and the top ten take 6.4%. The treatment here: some 20 received Ad26.COV2.S at low or high dose, single or two shots; a few received placebo; per-sample allocation not given. Repertoires come from day 63 after the first vaccine or placebo injection. The data are from a study of Ad26.COV2.S vaccination and SARS-CoV-2 variants. Study as a whole: Ad26.COV2.S shots went into the muscle once or twice, 56 days apart. Study observations and caveats: Non-spike TCR breadth did not differ much between vaccine and placebo recipients. Breadth and depth estimates from TCRs may understate total T cell responses. It was vaccine recipients, not placebo recipients, who had the higher spike-specific TCR breadth.

The germline CDR1 and CDR2 sequences are DFQATT and SNEGSKA (reference sequence). The CDR3 sequence is 15 residues long. Trimming took 3 bases from V and 4 from J; bases not matched to a gene: 7. This rearrangement joins TRBV20-1 to TRBJ2-7, with 12 bases lining up with TRBD2. Material: peripheral blood, obtained in a trial of Ad26.COV2.S vaccine versus placebo. The receptor was derived from a person aged 18-65 years who received the Ad26.COV2.S COVID-19 vaccine or a placebo. The CDR3 DNA sequence: TGCAGTGCTAGTGTGGAGACTAGCGGGAGTTACGAGCAGTACTTC. Protein product: CSASVETSGSYEQYF.